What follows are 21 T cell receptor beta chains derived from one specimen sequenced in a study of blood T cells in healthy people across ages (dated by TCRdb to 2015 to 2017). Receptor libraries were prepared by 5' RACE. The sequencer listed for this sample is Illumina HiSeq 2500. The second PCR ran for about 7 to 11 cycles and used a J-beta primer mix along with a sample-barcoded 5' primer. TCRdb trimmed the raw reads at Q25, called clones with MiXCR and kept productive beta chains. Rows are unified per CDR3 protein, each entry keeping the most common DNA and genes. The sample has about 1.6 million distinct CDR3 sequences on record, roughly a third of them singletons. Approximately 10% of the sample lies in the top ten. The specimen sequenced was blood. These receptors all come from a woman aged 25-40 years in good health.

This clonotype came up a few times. The CDR3 loop reads CASSLPWGRGPYEQYF. The CDR3 nucleotides read TGTGCCAGCAGTCTCCCCTGGGGCAGGGGGCCCTACGAGCAGTACTTC. The chain employs TRBV28 and TRBJ2-7, with 8 positions matching TRBD1. The trim removed 5 bases at V and 2 bases at J, leaving 11 bases unmatched. CDR3 length: 16 residues. The V gene's germline CDR1 is MDHEN and CDR2 SYDVKM.

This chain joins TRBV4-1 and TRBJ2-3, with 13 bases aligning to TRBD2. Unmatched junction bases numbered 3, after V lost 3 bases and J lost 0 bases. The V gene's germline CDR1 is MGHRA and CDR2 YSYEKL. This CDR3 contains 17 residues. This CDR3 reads CASSHRTSGGSTDTQYF. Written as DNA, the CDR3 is TGCGCCAGCAGCCACCGGACTAGCGGGGGAAGCACAGATACGCAGTATTTT.

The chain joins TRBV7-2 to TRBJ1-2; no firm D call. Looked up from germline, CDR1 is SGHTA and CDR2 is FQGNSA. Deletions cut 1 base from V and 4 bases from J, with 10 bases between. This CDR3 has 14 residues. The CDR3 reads CASSLGGSSYGYTF. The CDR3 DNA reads TGTGCCAGCAGCTTAGGAGGCAGCTCCTATGGCTACACCTTC.

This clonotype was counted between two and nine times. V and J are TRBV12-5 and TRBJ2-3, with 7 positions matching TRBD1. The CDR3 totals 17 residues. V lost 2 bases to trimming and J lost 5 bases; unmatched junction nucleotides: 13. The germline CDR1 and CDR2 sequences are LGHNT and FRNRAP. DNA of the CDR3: TGTGCTAGTGGTTTGCTCGGGGCGAGGGGGCGAGAAGATACGCAGTATTTT. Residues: CASGLLGARGREDTQYF.

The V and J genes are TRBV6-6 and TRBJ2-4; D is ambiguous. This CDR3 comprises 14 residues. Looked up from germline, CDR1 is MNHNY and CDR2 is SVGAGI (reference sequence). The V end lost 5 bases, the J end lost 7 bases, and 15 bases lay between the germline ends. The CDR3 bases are TGTGCCAGCAGTCCTTCCGACCGCCGCAACATTCAGTACTTC. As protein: CASSPSDRRNIQYF.

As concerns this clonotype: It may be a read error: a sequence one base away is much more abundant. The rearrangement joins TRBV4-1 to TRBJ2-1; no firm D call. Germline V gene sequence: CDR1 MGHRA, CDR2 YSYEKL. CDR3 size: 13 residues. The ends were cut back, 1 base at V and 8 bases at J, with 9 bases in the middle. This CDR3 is CASSQGMGDEQFF. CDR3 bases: TGCGCCAGCAGCCAAGGTATGGGTGATGAGCAGTTCTTC.

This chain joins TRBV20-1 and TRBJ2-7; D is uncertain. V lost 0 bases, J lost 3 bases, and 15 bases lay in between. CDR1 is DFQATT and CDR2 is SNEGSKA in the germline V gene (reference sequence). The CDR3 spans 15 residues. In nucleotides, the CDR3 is TGCAGTGCTAGAGAGGGGTCGGGCAGATACTACGAGCAGTACTTC. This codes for CSAREGSGRYYEQYF.

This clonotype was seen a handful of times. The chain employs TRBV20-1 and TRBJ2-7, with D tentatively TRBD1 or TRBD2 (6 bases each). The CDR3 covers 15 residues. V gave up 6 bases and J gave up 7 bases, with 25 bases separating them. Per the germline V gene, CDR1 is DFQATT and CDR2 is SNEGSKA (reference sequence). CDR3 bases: TGCAGTGCCCGAGAAGGGGGGAGCCCTTTTGGGGAGCAGTACTTC. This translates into CSAREGGSPFGEQYF.

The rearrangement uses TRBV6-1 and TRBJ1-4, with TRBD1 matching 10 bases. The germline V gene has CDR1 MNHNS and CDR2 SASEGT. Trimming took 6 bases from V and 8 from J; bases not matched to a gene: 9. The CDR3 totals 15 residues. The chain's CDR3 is CASSDPTGGQEKLFF. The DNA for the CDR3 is TGTGCCAGCAGCGACCCGACAGGGGGCCAGGAAAAACTGTTTTTT.

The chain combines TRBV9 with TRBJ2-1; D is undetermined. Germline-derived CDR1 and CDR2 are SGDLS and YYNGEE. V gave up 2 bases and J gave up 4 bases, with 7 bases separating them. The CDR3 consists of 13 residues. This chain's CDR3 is CASSVSVYNEQFF. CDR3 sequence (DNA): TGTGCCAGCAGCGTTTCCGTGTACAATGAGCAGTTCTTC.

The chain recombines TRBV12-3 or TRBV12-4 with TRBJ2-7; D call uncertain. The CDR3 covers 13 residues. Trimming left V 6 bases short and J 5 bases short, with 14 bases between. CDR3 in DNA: TGTGCCAGCAGGCGCGAGGTAGTTGACGAGCAGTACTTC. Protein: CASRREVVDEQYF.

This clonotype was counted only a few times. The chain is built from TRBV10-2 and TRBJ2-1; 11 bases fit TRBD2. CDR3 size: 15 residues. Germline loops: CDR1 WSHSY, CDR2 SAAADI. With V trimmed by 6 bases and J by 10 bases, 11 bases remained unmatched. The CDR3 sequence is CASRVAGGPFGEQFF. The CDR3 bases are TGCGCCAGCAGGGTAGCGGGAGGGCCTTTTGGAGAGCAGTTCTTC.

The CDR3 is CATEGQMNTEAFF. CDR3 DNA sequence: TGTGCCACTGAGGGACAGATGAACACTGAAGCTTTCTTT. The chain carries TRBV24-1 and TRBJ1-1, with TRBD1 matching over 7 bases. The CDR3 length is 13 residues. The V segment lost 10 bases and the J segment 0 bases; nucleotides outside the gene matches: 4. Germline assignment: CDR1 KGHDR and CDR2 SFDVKD.

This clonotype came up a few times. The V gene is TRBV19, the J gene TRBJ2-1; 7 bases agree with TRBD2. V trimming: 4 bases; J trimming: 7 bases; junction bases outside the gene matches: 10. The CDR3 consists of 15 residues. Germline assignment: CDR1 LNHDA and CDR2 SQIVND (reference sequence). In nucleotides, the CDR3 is TGTGCCAGTAGTACCCCTAAGCGGGAATTGAATGAGCAGTTCTTC. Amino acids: CASSTPKRELNEQFF. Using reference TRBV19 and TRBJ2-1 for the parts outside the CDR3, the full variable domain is DGGITQSPKYLFRKEGQNVTLSCEQNLNHDAMYWYRQDPGQGLRLIYYSQIVNDFQKGDIAEGYSVSREKKESFPLTVTSAQKNPTAFYLCASSTPKRELNEQFFGPGTRLTVL.

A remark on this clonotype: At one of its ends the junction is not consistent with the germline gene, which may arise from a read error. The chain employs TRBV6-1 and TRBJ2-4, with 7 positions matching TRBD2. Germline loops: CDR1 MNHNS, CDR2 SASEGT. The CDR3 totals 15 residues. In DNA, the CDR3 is TGTGCCCGCAGCACCGGGGGGTTGAGTCAAAACACTCAGTACTTC. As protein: CARSTGGLSQNTQYF.

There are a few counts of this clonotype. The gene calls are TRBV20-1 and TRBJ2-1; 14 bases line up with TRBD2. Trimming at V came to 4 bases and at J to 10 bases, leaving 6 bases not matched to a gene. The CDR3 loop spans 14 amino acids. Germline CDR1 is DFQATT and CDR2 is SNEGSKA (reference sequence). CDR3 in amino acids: CSANGLAGGSEQFF. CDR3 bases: TGCAGTGCTAACGGACTAGCGGGGGGTTCGGAGCAGTTCTTC.

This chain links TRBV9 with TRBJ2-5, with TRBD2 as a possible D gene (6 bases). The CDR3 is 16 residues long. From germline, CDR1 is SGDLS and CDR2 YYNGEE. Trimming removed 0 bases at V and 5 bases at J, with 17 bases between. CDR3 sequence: CASSVEGRGAHETQYF. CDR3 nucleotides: TGTGCCAGCAGCGTAGAGGGGCGGGGAGCCCATGAGACCCAGTACTTC.

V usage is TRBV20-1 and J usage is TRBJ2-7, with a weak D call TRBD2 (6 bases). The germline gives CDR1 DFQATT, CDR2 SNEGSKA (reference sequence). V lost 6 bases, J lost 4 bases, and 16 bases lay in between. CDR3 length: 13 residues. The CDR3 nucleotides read TGCAGTGCGAGGCCTGCAAGCGGGTACGAGCAGTACTTC. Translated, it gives CSARPASGYEQYF.

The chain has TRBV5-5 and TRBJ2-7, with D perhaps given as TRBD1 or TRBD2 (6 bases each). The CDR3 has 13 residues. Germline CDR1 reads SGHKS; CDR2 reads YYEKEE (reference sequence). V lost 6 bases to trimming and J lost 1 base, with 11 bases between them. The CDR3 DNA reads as TGTGCCAGCAAGGAGGGGGGATCCTACGAGCAGTACTTC. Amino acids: CASKEGGSYEQYF.

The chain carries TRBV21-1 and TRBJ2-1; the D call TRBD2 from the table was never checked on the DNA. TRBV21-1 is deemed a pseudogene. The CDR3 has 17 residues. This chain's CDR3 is CASSNPGLASFYNEQFF. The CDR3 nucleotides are TGTGCCAGCAGCAATCCGGGACTAGCGTCCTTCTACAATGAGCAGTTCTTC.

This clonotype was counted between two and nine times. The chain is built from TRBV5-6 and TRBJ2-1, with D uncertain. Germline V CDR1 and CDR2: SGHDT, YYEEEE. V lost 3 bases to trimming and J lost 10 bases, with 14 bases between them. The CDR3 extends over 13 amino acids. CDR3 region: CASSSDGVFEQFF. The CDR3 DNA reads TGTGCCAGCAGCTCGGACGGAGTCTTCGAGCAGTTCTTC.